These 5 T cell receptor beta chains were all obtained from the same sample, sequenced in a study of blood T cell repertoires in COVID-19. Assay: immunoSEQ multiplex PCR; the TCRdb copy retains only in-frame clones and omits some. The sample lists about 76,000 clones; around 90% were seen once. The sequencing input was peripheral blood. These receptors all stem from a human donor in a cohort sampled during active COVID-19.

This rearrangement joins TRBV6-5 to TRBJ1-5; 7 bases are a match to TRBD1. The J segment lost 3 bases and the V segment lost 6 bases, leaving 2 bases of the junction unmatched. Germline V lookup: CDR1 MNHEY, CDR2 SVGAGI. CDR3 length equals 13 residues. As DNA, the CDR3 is TGTGCCAGCAGGGGGACAGCCAATCAGCCCCAGCATTTT. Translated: CASRGTANQPQHF.

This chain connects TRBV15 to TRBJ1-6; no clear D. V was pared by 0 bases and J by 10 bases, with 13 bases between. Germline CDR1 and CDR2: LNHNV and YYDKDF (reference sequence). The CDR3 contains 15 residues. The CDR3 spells CATSRDLEGGSPLHF. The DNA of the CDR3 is TGTGCCACCAGCAGAGATTTGGAGGGAGGGTCACCCCTCCACTTT.

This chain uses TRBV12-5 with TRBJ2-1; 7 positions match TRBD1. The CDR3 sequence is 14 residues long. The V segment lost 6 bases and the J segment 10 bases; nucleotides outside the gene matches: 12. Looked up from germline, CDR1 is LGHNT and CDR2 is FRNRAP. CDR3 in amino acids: CASGLPQWTGEQFF. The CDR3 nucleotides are TGTGCTAGTGGCCTCCCCCAATGGACAGGCGAGCAGTTCTTC.

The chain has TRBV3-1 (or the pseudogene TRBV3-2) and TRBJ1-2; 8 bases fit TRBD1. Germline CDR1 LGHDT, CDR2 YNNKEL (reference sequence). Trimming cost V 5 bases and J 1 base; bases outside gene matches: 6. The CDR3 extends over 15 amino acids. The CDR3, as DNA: TGTGCCAGCAGCTATGCTACAGGGGGTAACTATGGCTACACCTTC. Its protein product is CASSYATGGNYGYTF.

Here the CDR3 reads CASSQTSGGRETQYF. The CDR3 nucleotides are TGTGCCAGCAGCCAGACTAGCGGGGGGAGGGAGACCCAGTACTTC. This chain links TRBV3-1 (or the pseudogene TRBV3-2) with TRBJ2-5; the match to TRBD2 covers 13 bases. Germline CDR1 and CDR2: LGHDT and YNNKEL (reference sequence). CDR3 length equals 15 residues. Losses at the gene ends were 3 bases for V and 5 bases for J; bases not matched to a gene: 3.